The clone carrying this T cell receptor (beta chain) has at least ten counts. The CDR3 runs 18 residues. In germline, CDR1 is DFQATT, CDR2 SNEGSKA (reference sequence). V gave up 5 bases and J gave up 6 bases; unmatched junction bases: 21. This sample stems from a study of T cells in Graves' hyperthyroidism and ophthalmopathy. TCR beta CDR3 sequences were amplified from RNA transcripts. HTBI primers were used for first-round RT-PCR of the TCR CDR3. TCRdb called the multiplex PCR reads again in MiXCR, with one record for every CDR3 protein. The table has 530,000 or so distinct CDR3 sequences, 17% seen once; the top ten hold 17%.

The receptor comes from a woman between 18 and 29 years old with Graves' ophthalmopathy. The sequencing sample was made of blood. This chain uses TRBV20-1 with TRBJ2-2; 7 bases agree with TRBD2. The CDR3 spells CSAPPYIGGGPGSGELFF. The CDR3 bases are TGCAGTGCTCCCCCCTATATCGGGGGAGGGCCGGGATCCGGGGAGCTGTTTTTT.